What follows describes a single T cell receptor beta chain. Antigen specificity is unknown. Though nominally healthy at sampling, donors likely had unrecorded immune exposures. This specimen comes from a study of cytomegalovirus exposure and HLA in healthy donors. Whole-study context: Most genotyped donors, about four fifths of about 430, had Caucasian-associated genetic ancestry. Overall study findings and caveats: Immune exposure information comprised only CMV serostatus.

PCR involved 60 Vbeta and 13 Jbeta primers. In the original analysis: The authors later counted about 80 million unique TCR beta chains, some 10 million of them shared. The data were produced by immunoSEQ multiplex PCR, yet TCRdb's version contains in-frame clones alone and is incomplete. D and trimming were read from the DNA, whereas the V and J calls and clone size are those reported in that table. Of 120,000 or so clones listed, 65% to 90% were seen once; the top ten hold less than 2.5%. V lost 0 bases to trimming and J lost 0 bases, with 9 bases between them. Germline V gene lookup returns CDR1 SNHLY and CDR2 FYNNEI. This CDR3 is 16 amino acids long.

The chain joins TRBV2 to TRBJ2-1; D remains ambiguous. The sample consisted of PBMCs. This sequence originates from a woman aged 40 to 50 in good health and CMV-seronegative. CDR3: CASSEARGSSYNEQFF. The DNA for the CDR3 is TGTGCCAGCAGTGAAGCGCGCGGTAGCTCCTACAATGAGCAGTTCTTC. Looking up the rest from reference TRBV2 and TRBJ2-1 gives the full variable domain: EPEVTQTPSHQVTQMGQEVILRCVPISNHLYFYWYRQILGQKVEFLVSFYNNEISEKSEIFDDQFSVERPDGSNFTLKIRSTKLEDSAMYFCASSEARGSSYNEQFFGPGTRLTVL.